This entry lists 26 T cell receptor beta chains sequenced from one sample in a study of spatial heterogeneity in lung cancer (dated by TCRdb to about 2019). Preparation of the library involved 5' RACE. Sequencing relied on a NextSeq 500. TCRdb trimmed public reads at Q25 via fastp, called clones via MiXCR and kept in-frame beta chains. Entries are consolidated by CDR3 protein sequence, retaining the most common genes and DNA. For this sample the table gives about 3,000 distinct CDR3 sequences, of which approximately 2.9% were detected only once. Jointly, the top ten make up around 27% of the sample. What this sample's time point label stands for: sample taken at primary tumor resection. Sequenced material: normal lung tissue next to the tumor, taken at surgery. The receptors here all came from a male donor with early-stage non-small cell lung cancer.

In this sample, this clonotype is medium-sized. The genes are TRBV28 and TRBJ2-7; D is perhaps TRBD1 or TRBD2 (6 bases each). CDR1 is MDHEN and CDR2 is SYDVKM in the germline V gene. The CDR3 loop spans 13 amino acids. V lost 3 bases and J 2 bases, leaving 8 bases between the germline ends. The CDR3 region is CASSLEGAYEQYF. The CDR3 DNA follows: TGTGCCAGCAGTTTGGAGGGGGCCTACGAGCAGTACTTC.

Relative to its sample, this clonotype is medium-sized. The chain carries TRBV10-3 and TRBJ2-5; TRBD2 agrees at 7 bases. CDR3 length equals 16 residues. J lost 2 bases, V lost 3 bases, and 9 bases had no gene match. CDR1 and CDR2 (germline): ENHRY, SYGVKD. The DNA for the CDR3 is TGTGCCATCAGTGAAAATCCGGCTAGCGGTCAAGAGACCCAGTACTTC. Amino acids: CAISENPASGQETQYF.

Sample share makes this clonotype large. The chain recombines TRBV19 with TRBJ2-1; TRBD2 matches at 11 bases. This CDR3 has 16 residues. The J segment lost 7 bases and the V segment lost 5 bases, leaving 10 bases of the junction unmatched. Germline V gene sequence: CDR1 LNHDA, CDR2 SQIVND (reference sequence). The CDR3 DNA sequence: TGTGCCAGTAGTCCATCTCTATCTAGCGGGAGGAATGAGCAGTTCTTC. Translated, it gives CASSPSLSSGRNEQFF.

This clonotype has ten or more counts. The J gene is TRBJ2-7, the V gene TRBV5-1; D is perhaps TRBD1 (5 bases). The germline CDR1 and CDR2 sequences are SGHRS and YFSETQ. The CDR3 totals 13 residues. Trimming left V 2 bases short and J 3 bases short, with 9 bases between. CDR3 coding DNA: TGCGCCAGCAGCTTCCAGGGAAACTACGAGCAGTACTTC. It encodes CASSFQGNYEQYF.

This clonotype was detected ten times or more. The CDR3 nucleotides are TGTGCCATCGCCCCTGGGCGGGGACAGGGGGACGAGCAGTACTTC. Amino acid sequence: CAIAPGRGQGDEQYF. The V call is TRBV10-3, the J call TRBJ2-7; TRBD1 matches 11 bases. This CDR3 has 15 amino acids. In germline, CDR1 is ENHRY, CDR2 SYGVKD. V lost 8 bases to trimming and J lost 5 bases; unmatched junction nucleotides: 11.

In its sample, this clonotype ranks as medium-sized. The chain carries TRBV5-1 and TRBJ1-2, with D perhaps matching TRBD1 (5 bases). The CDR3 is made up of 15 amino acids. The germline gives CDR1 SGHRS, CDR2 YFSETQ. Trimming pared 4 bases from V and 4 bases from J, leaving 17 bases between. Here the CDR3 DNA reads TGCGCCAGCAGCCCCGACCCCGGGACGGCCTATGGCTACACCTTC. This encodes CASSPDPGTAYGYTF.

At least ten counts were recorded for this clonotype. The rearrangement uses TRBV7-9 and TRBJ2-3, with 11 bases that match TRBD2. The germline V gene has CDR1 SEHNR and CDR2 FQNEAQ (reference sequence). The trim removed 5 bases at V and 6 bases at J, leaving 13 bases unmatched. CDR3 size: 17 residues. In nucleotides, the CDR3 is TGTGCCAGCAGCCCCCGAGGTAGCGGGGGGGCCGGGGATACGCAGTATTTT. Its translation is CASSPRGSGGAGDTQYF.

This chain links TRBV10-3 with TRBJ1-1, with TRBD1 as a possible D gene (6 bases). This CDR3 contains 16 residues. Trimming stripped 4 bases from V and 1 base from J, with 16 bases between. Germline loops: CDR1 ENHRY, CDR2 SYGVKD. DNA of the CDR3: TGTGCCATCAGTGCCCTTGACAGGCAGGCGAACACTGAAGCTTTCTTT. Its translation: CAISALDRQANTEAFF.

Worth noting for this clonotype: A read error is possible here, since a much larger clone lies one base away. The V gene is TRBV7-9, the J gene TRBJ2-2; tentatively, D is TRBD1 or TRBD2 (5 bases each). The CDR3 extends over 14 amino acids. Germline CDR1 SEHNR, CDR2 FQNEAQ (reference sequence). The CDR3 spells CTSSLGTSTGELFF. In DNA form, the CDR3 reads TGTACCAGCAGCTTAGGGACGAGTACCGGGGAGCTGTTTTTT.

This chain uses TRBV6-5 with TRBJ2-3; perhaps TRBD1 as D (6 bases). V lost 6 bases, J lost 2 bases, and 24 bases lay in between. Germline CDR1 reads MNHEY; CDR2 reads SVGAGI. The CDR3 runs to 18 residues. The CDR3 is CASRLRGHDMLVTDTQYF. The CDR3, as DNA: TGTGCCAGCAGGTTACGGGGACATGATATGTTAGTCACAGATACGCAGTATTTT.

This clonotype was seen only a few times. The chain carries TRBV5-1 and TRBJ1-1; weak D call: TRBD1 (6 bases). CDR3 length equals 14 residues. V was cut by 2 bases and J by 3 bases, with 11 bases left in between. In germline, CDR1 is SGHRS, CDR2 YFSETQ. The CDR3 bases are TGCGCCAGCAGCTTCGGGGGCAGTGACACTGAAGCTTTCTTT. It encodes CASSFGGSDTEAFF.

V gene TRBV10-3 combines with J gene TRBJ2-5; TRBD2 aligns across 9 bases. J lost 1 base, V lost 9 bases, and 3 bases had no gene match. The germline V gene has CDR1 ENHRY and CDR2 SYGVKD. The CDR3 length is 13 residues. The CDR3 protein is CAIAGGIQETQYF. The CDR3 nucleotides read TGTGCCATAGCGGGGGGCATCCAAGAGACCCAGTACTTC.

This clonotype was recorded at least ten times. The J gene is TRBJ1-6, the V gene TRBV29-1; the match to TRBD1 covers 8 bases. The CDR3 spans 13 residues. Germline CDR1 reads SQVTM; CDR2 reads ANQGSEA. Trimming cost V 4 bases and J 8 bases; bases outside gene matches: 4. CDR3 bases: TGCAGCGTTGTAGAACAGGGGGATTCACCCCTCCACTTT. As protein: CSVVEQGDSPLHF.

This clonotype is medium-sized within its sample. The V and J genes are TRBV30 and TRBJ2-2; the D is unclear. The germline V gene has CDR1 GTSNPN and CDR2 SVGIG (reference sequence). V lost 0 bases and J lost 3, with 8 bases in between. CDR3 size: 14 residues. The CDR3: CAWSVNYYTGELFF. The CDR3 nucleotides read TGTGCCTGGAGTGTAAACTACTACACCGGGGAGCTGTTTTTT.

In its sample, this clonotype was seen many times. V gene TRBV20-1 combines with J gene TRBJ1-1, with TRBD1 matching over 9 bases. In germline, CDR1 is DFQATT, CDR2 SNEGSKA (reference sequence). Trimming at V came to 6 bases and at J to 4 bases, leaving 9 bases not matched to a gene. This CDR3 is 14 amino acids long. The CDR3 spells CSAPGQGWATEAFF. The CDR3, as DNA: TGCAGTGCGCCGGGACAGGGATGGGCCACTGAAGCTTTCTTT.

In its sample, this clonotype was seen a few times. J is TRBJ1-5 and V is TRBV7-2; D not resolved. This CDR3 contains 13 residues. CDR1 is SGHTA, CDR2 FQGNSA, per germline. V lost 1 base and J 4 bases, leaving 5 bases between the germline ends. The CDR3 DNA reads TGTGCCAGCAGCTTAGGTCTGAATCAGCCCCAGCATTTT. This encodes CASSLGLNQPQHF.

In this sample, this clonotype turned up many times. The chain links TRBV24-1 to TRBJ2-6; perhaps TRBD1 as D (6 bases). CDR1 and CDR2 from the germline V gene are KGHDR and SFDVKD. The CDR3 runs 15 residues. The ends were cut back, 4 bases at V and 2 bases at J, with 8 bases in the middle. Here the CDR3 reads CATSEGGAGANVLTF. The CDR3 nucleotides are TGTGCCACCAGTGAAGGGGGTGCTGGGGCCAACGTCCTGACTTTC.

There are many counts of this clonotype. The V call is TRBV29-1, the J call TRBJ1-5, with D maybe TRBD1 (6 bases). Trimming stripped 8 bases from V and 3 bases from J, with 14 bases between. Per germline, CDR1 SQVTM and CDR2 ANQGSEA. This CDR3 is 13 amino acids long. The CDR3 loop reads CSTRTESNQPQHF. CDR3 sequence (DNA): TGCAGCACCCGGACAGAATCCAATCAGCCCCAGCATTTT.

This clonotype was recorded at least ten times. This sequence joins TRBV20-1 and TRBJ1-2; D unresolved. This CDR3 is 12 amino acids long. CDR1 and CDR2 (germline): DFQATT, SNEGSKA (reference sequence). V was cut by 0 bases and J by 8 bases, with 10 bases left in between. CDR3: CSARDDTVGYTF. CDR3 nucleotide sequence: TGCAGTGCTAGAGATGACACTGTCGGCTACACCTTC.

Many counts were recorded for this clonotype. The rearrangement joins TRBV20-1 to TRBJ2-5; TRBD2 agrees at 11 bases. Trimming removed 8 bases from V and 2 bases from J; junction bases left unmatched: 10. This CDR3 has 15 residues. Per the germline V gene, CDR1 is DFQATT and CDR2 is SNEGSKA (reference sequence). DNA for the CDR3: TGCAGTCCGTCTCTTAGCGGGAGGGCTCAAGAGACCCAGTACTTC. Its translation is CSPSLSGRAQETQYF.

This clonotype is judged medium-sized (0.01 to 0.1%). In DNA, the CDR3 is TGCAGTGCTATTACGCCCACGGGAGGCGCTTTTGGTGAGCAGTTCTTC. This sequence encodes CSAITPTGGAFGEQFF. The chain is built from TRBV20-1 and TRBJ2-1, with 7 bases lining up with TRBD2. Trimming cost V 4 bases and J 9 bases; bases outside gene matches: 18. The CDR3 consists of 16 residues. CDR1 is DFQATT and CDR2 is SNEGSKA in the germline V gene (reference sequence).

By frequency in the sample, this clonotype is medium-sized. V usage is TRBV6-2 or TRBV6-3 and J usage is TRBJ2-7; D is unclear. Germline-derived CDR1 and CDR2 are MNHEY and SVGEGT. This CDR3 contains 11 residues. V was trimmed by 8 bases and J by 1 base, leaving 6 bases between them. The CDR3 DNA reads as TGTGCCAGCGGTGGGTCCTACGAGCAGTACTTC. The encoded protein is CASGGSYEQYF.

In this sample, this clonotype turned up many times. The chain couples TRBV20-1 to TRBJ2-3, with D unclear. Trimming took off 0 bases at V and 6 bases at J, with 10 bases between the two ends. Germline V gene lookup returns CDR1 DFQATT and CDR2 SNEGSKA (reference sequence). The CDR3 is 13 amino acids. The CDR3 spells CSAREAGPDTQYF. For the CDR3, the DNA is TGCAGTGCTAGAGAGGCAGGCCCCGATACGCAGTATTTT.

Many counts were recorded for this clonotype. As DNA, the CDR3 is TGCAGCGTCGGACAGGGGGCTTCCAATCAGCCCCAGCATTTT. Translated, it gives CSVGQGASNQPQHF. The genes are TRBV29-1 and TRBJ1-5, with 11 bases matching TRBD1. This CDR3 has 14 residues. Germline V gives CDR1 SQVTM, CDR2 ANQGSEA. The junction had 4 bases not matched to a gene; V was cut back by 6 bases and J by 3 bases. Full variable domain (remainder filled in from reference TRBV29-1 and TRBJ1-5): SAVISQKPSRDICQRGTSLTIQCQVDSQVTMMFWYRQQPGQSLTLIATANQGSEATYESGFVIDKFPISRPNLTFSTLTVSNMSPEDSSIYLCSVGQGASNQPQHFGDGTRLSIL.

The table lists this clonotype with many counts. The chain couples TRBV20-1 to TRBJ1-4; tentatively, D is TRBD1 (5 bases). The CDR3 contains 15 residues. Deletions cut 6 bases from V and 8 bases from J, with 22 bases between. CDR1 is DFQATT, CDR2 SNEGSKA, per germline (reference sequence). In DNA, the CDR3 is TGCAGTGCCGGGGACGGATCACGGGAGGCCGAAAAACTGTTTTTT. This translates into CSAGDGSREAEKLFF.

This clonotype has at least ten counts. The CDR3 is CASIPDSSYEQYF. In DNA, the CDR3 is TGTGCCAGCATCCCGGACAGTTCCTACGAGCAGTACTTC. The chain links TRBV7-9 to TRBJ2-7; weak D call: TRBD1 (6 bases). There are 13 residues in the CDR3. Trimming pared 7 bases from V and 1 base from J, leaving 11 bases between. Germline CDR1 is SEHNR and CDR2 is FQNEAQ (reference sequence). The variable domain in full, completed from reference TRBV7-9 and TRBJ2-7, reads DTGVSQNPRHKITKRGQNVTFRCDPISEHNRLYWYRQTLGQGPEFLTYFQNEAQLEKSRLLSDRFSAERPKGSFSTLEIQRTEQGDSAMYLCASIPDSSYEQYFGPGTRLTVT.